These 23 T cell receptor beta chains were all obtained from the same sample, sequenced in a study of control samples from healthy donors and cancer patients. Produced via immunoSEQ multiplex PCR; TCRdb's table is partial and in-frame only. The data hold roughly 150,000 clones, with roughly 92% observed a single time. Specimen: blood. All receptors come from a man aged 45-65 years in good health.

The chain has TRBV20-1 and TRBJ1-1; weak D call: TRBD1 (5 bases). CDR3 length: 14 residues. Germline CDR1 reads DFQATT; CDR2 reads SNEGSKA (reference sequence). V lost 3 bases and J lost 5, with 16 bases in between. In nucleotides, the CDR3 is TGCAGTGCTAGTCGAACAGGCAGAGTTACTGAAGCTTTCTTT. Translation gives CSASRTGRVTEAFF.

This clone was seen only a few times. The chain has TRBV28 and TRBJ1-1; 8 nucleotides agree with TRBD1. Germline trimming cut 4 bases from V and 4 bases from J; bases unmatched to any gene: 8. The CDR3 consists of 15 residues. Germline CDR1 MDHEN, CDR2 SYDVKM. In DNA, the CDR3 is TGTGCCAGCAGTTCGACAGGGGCCTGGGGCACTGAAGCTTTCTTT. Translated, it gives CASSSTGAWGTEAFF. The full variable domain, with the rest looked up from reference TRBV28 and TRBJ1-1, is DVKVTQSSRYLVKRTGEKVFLECVQDMDHENMFWYRQDPGLGLRLIYFSYDVKMKEKGDIPEGYSVSREKKERFSLILESASTNQTSMYLCASSSTGAWGTEAFFGQGTRLTVV.

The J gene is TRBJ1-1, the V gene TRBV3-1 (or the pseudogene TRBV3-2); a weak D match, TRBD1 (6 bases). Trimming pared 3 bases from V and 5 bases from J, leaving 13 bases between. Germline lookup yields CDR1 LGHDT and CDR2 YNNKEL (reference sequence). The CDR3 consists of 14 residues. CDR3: CASSHTGTVTEAFF. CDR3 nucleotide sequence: TGTGCCAGCAGCCACACAGGGACGGTGACTGAAGCTTTCTTT.

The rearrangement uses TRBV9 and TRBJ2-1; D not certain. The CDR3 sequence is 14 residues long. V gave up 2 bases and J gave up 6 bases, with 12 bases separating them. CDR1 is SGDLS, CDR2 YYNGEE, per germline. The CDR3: CASSVRRDGNEQFF. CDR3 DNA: TGTGCCAGCAGCGTGCGTAGAGATGGCAATGAGCAGTTCTTC.

In DNA, the CDR3 is TGTGCCAGCAGCGTAGGTCCAGGTCCGGCCTACGAGCAGTACTTC. Translating gives CASSVGPGPAYEQYF. The chain is built from TRBV9 and TRBJ2-7, with unresolved D. With 0 bases removed from V and 2 bases from J, the gap between germline ends came to 12 bases. Germline CDR1 and CDR2: SGDLS and YYNGEE. The CDR3 has 15 amino acids.

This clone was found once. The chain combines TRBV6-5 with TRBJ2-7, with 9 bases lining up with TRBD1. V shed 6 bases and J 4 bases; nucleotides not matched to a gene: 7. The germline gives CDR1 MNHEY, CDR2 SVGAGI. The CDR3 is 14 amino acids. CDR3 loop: CASSPDRGRYEQYF. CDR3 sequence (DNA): TGTGCCAGCAGCCCGGACAGGGGAAGGTACGAGCAGTACTTC.

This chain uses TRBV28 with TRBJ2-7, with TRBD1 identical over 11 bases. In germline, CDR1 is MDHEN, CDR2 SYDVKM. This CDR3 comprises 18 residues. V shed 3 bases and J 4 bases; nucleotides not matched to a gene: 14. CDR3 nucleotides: TGTGCCAGCAGTTTTCTCTCACGGGACAGGGGGAAGTGGTACGAGCAGTACTTC. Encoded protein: CASSFLSRDRGKWYEQYF.

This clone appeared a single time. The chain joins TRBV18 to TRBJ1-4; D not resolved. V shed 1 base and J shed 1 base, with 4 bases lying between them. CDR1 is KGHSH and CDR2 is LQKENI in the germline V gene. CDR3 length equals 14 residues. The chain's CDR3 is CASSPQRTNEKLFF. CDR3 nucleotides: TGTGCCAGCTCACCACAGAGAACTAATGAAAAACTGTTTTTT.

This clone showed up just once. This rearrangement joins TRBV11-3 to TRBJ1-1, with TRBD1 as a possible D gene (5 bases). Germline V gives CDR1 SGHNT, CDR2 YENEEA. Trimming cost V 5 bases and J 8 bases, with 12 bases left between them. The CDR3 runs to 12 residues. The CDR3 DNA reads TGTGCCAGCAGCCCAACAGGCGGCGAAGCTTTCTTT. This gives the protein CASSPTGGEAFF.

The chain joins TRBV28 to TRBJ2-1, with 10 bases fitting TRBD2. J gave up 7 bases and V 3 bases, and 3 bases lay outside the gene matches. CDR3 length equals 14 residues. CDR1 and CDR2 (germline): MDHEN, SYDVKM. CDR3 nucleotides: TGTGCCAGCAGTTTCCTAGCGGGAGAGAATGAGCAGTTCTTC. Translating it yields CASSFLAGENEQFF.

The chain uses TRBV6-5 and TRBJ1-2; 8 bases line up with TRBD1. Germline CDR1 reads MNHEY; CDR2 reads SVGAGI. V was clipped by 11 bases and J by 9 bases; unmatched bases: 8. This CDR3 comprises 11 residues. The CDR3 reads CAARQGRSYTF. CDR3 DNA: TGTGCCGCACGACAGGGGCGAAGCTACACCTTC.

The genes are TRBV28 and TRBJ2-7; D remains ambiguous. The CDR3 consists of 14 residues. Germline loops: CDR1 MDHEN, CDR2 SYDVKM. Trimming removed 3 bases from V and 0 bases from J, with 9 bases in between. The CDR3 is CASSFLGNSYEQYF. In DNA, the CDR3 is TGTGCCAGCAGTTTTCTTGGGAACTCCTACGAGCAGTACTTC.

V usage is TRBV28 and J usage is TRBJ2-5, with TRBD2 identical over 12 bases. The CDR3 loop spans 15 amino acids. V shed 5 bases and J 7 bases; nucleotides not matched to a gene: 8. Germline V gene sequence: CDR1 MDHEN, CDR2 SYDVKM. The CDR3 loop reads CASSTRLAGVRTQYF. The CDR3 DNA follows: TGTGCCAGCAGTACCCGACTAGCGGGAGTTAGGACCCAGTACTTC.

The CDR3 region is CASSLEGTHGQPQHF. CDR3 nucleotides: TGTGCCAGCAGTTTAGAGGGGACACATGGTCAGCCCCAGCATTTT. The V gene is TRBV28, the J gene TRBJ1-5, with TRBD1 as a possible D gene (6 bases). V was cut by 2 bases and J by 6 bases, with 14 bases left in between. The CDR3 has 15 amino acids. From germline, CDR1 is MDHEN and CDR2 SYDVKM. The complete variable domain, with remaining parts taken from reference TRBV28 and TRBJ1-5, reads DVKVTQSSRYLVKRTGEKVFLECVQDMDHENMFWYRQDPGLGLRLIYFSYDVKMKEKGDIPEGYSVSREKKERFSLILESASTNQTSMYLCASSLEGTHGQPQHFGDGTRLSIL.

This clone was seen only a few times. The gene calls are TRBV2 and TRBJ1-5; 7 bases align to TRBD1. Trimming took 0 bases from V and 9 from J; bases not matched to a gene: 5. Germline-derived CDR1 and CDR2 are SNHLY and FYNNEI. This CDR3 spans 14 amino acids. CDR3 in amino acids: CASSEAQGVGPQHF. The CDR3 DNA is TGTGCCAGCAGTGAAGCGCAGGGGGTTGGGCCCCAGCATTTT. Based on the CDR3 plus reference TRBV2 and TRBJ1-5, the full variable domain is EPEVTQTPSHQVTQMGQEVILRCVPISNHLYFYWYRQILGQKVEFLVSFYNNEISEKSEIFDDQFSVERPDGSNFTLKIRSTKLEDSAMYFCASSEAQGVGPQHFGDGTRLSIL.

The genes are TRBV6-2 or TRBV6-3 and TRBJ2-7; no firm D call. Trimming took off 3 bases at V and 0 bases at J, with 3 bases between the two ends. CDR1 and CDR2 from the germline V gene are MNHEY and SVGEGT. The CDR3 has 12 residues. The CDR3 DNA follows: TGTGCCAGCAGTTATCACTCCTACGAGCAGTACTTC. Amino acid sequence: CASSYHSYEQYF.

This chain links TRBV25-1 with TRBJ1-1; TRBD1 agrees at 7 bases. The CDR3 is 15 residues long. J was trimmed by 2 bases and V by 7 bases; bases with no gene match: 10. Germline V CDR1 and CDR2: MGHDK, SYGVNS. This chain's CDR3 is CASKRTGESNTEAFF. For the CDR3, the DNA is TGTGCCAGCAAGAGGACAGGTGAAAGTAACACTGAAGCTTTCTTT.

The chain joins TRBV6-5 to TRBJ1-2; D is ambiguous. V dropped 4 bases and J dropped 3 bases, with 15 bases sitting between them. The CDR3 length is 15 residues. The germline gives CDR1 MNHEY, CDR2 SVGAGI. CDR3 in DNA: TGTGCCAGCAGTTTGAGGAGAACGGAATACTATGGCTACACCTTC. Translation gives CASSLRRTEYYGYTF.

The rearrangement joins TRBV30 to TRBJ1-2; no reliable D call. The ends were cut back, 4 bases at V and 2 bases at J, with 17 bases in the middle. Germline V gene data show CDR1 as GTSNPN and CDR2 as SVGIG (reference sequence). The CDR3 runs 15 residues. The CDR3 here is CAWKLGLTPNYGYTF. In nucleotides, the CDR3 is TGTGCCTGGAAGCTTGGACTGACTCCCAACTATGGCTACACCTTC.

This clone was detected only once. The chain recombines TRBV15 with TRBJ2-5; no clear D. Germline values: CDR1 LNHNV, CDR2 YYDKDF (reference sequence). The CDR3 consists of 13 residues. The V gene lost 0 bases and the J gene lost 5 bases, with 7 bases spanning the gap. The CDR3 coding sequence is TGTGCCACCAGCAGAGACCAGAGGGAGACCCAGTACTTC. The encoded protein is CATSRDQRETQYF.

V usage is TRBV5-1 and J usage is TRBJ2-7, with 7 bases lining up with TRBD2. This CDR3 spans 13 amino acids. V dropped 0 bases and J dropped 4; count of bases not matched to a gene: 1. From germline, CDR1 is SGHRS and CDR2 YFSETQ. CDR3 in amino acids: CASSLVAGYEQYF. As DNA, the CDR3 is TGCGCCAGCAGCTTGGTAGCGGGTTACGAGCAGTACTTC.

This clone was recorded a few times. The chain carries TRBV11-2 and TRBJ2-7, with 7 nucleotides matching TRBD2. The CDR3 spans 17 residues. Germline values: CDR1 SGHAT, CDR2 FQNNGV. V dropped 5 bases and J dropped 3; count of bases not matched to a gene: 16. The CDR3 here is CASSPPFSSGRRYEQYF. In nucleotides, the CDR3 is TGTGCCAGCAGCCCCCCCTTTAGTAGCGGGCGCCGCTACGAGCAGTACTTC.

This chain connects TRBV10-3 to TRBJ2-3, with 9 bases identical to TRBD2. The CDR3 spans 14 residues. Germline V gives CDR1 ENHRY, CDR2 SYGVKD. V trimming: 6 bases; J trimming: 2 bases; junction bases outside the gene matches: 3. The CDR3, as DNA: TGTGCCATCAGCCTAGCGGGATTCACAGATACGCAGTATTTT. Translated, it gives CAISLAGFTDTQYF.